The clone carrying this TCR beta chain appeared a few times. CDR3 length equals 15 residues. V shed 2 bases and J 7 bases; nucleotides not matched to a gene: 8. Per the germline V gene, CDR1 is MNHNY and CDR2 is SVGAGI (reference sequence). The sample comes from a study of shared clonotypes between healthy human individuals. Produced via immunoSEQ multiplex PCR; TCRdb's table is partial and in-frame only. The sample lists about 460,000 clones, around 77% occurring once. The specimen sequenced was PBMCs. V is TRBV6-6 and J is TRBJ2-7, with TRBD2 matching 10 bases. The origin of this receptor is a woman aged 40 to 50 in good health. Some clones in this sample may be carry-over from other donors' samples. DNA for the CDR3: TGTGCCAGCAGTTACGCGCTAGCGGGAGCCCGGGAGCAGTACTTC. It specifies CASSYALAGAREQYF.